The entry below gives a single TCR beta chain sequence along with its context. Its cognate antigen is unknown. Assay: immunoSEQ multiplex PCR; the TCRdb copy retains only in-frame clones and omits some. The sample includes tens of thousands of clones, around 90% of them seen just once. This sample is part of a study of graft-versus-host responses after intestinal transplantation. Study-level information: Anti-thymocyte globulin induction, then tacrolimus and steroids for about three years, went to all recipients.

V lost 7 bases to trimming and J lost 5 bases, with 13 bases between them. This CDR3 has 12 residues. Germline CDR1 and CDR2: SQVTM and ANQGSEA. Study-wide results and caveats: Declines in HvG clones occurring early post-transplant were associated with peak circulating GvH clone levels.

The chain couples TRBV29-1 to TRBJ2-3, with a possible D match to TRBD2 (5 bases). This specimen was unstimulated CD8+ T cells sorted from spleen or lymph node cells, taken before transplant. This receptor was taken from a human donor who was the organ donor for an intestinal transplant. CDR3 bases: TGCAGCGCCCCGGAGGCGGAAGATACGCAGTATTTT. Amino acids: CSAPEAEDTQYF.